The 17 T cell receptor beta chains in this list originate from one sample, sequenced in a study of blood T cell repertoires in COVID-19. TCRdb's copy holds only in-frame clones and misses some; the assay was immunoSEQ multiplex PCR. Of more than 300,000 clones in the sample, 70% to 90% were seen once. Sequencing used PBMCs or T cells enriched from blood (not recorded which). Receptors originate from a woman aged 18-29 years who had recovered from COVID-19.

The chain is built from TRBV12-1 and TRBJ2-6; the table names TRBD2, a call not compared with the DNA. TRBV12-1 is a recognized pseudogene. CDR3 length: 18 residues. CDR3 loop: CASSRGLAEISGANVLTF. As DNA, the CDR3 is TGTGCCAGCAGCCGAGGACTAGCGGAGATCTCTGGGGCCAACGTCCTGACTTTC.

The chain employs TRBV5-6 and TRBJ1-2; D is undetermined. This CDR3 has 17 amino acids. V was shortened by 4 bases and J by 4 bases, with 23 bases between the two germline ends. Per germline, CDR1 SGHDT and CDR2 YYEEEE. CDR3 DNA: TGTGCCAGCAGCCTGGACGGGTTGGAGGGATTGCTCTATGGCTACACCTTC. Amino acids: CASSLDGLEGLLYGYTF. The whole variable domain, filled in from reference TRBV5-6 and TRBJ1-2, reads DAGVTQSPTHLIKTRGQQVTLRCSPKSGHDTVSWYQQALGQGPQFIFQYYEEEERQRGNFPDRFSGHQFPNYSSELNVNALLLGDSALYLCASSLDGLEGLLYGYTFGSGTRLTVV.

The gene calls are TRBV20-1 and TRBJ1-1, with no clear D. This CDR3 comprises 11 residues. V lost 5 bases and J 2 bases, leaving 6 bases between the germline ends. The germline gives CDR1 DFQATT, CDR2 SNEGSKA (reference sequence). In DNA form, the CDR3 reads TGCAGTGCTTGGAGAAACACTGAAGCTTTCTTT. Translating gives CSAWRNTEAFF.

This chain joins TRBV5-6 and TRBJ2-7, with 9 nucleotides matching TRBD2. J was trimmed by 2 bases and V by 4 bases; bases with no gene match: 4. Germline V gene lookup returns CDR1 SGHDT and CDR2 YYEEEE. The CDR3 is 14 amino acids. The CDR3, as DNA: TGTGCCAGCAGCGACGGACTAGCGACCTACGAGCAGTACTTC. As protein: CASSDGLATYEQYF.

The chain uses TRBV9 and TRBJ2-6; D remains unclear. The length of the CDR3 is 16 residues. CDR1 and CDR2 from the germline V gene are SGDLS and YYNGEE. Trimming left V 0 bases short and J 1 base short, with 8 bases between. The CDR3 DNA sequence: TGTGCCAGCAGCGTAGGGCGGTCTTCTGGGGCCAACGTCCTGACTTTC. Its translation: CASSVGRSSGANVLTF. The full variable domain, with the rest looked up from reference TRBV9 and TRBJ2-6, is DSGVTQTPKHLITATGQRVTLRCSPRSGDLSVYWYQQSLDQGLQFLIQYYNGEERAKGNILERFSAQQFPDLHSELNLSSLELGDSALYFCASSVGRSSGANVLTFGAGSRLTVL.

This chain's CDR3 is CASGLAPPEGKTQYF. In DNA, the CDR3 is TGTGCTAGTGGTTTGGCGCCTCCGGAGGGTAAGACCCAGTACTTC. The genes are TRBV12-5 and TRBJ2-5, with a tentative D call TRBD2 (6 bases). The V gene lost 1 base and the J gene lost 6 bases, with 15 bases spanning the gap. The germline CDR1 and CDR2 sequences are LGHNT and FRNRAP. The CDR3 sequence is 15 residues long.

This chain connects TRBV30 to TRBJ2-7; perhaps TRBD2 as D (6 bases). CDR1 and CDR2 (germline): GTSNPN, SVGIG (reference sequence). The CDR3 runs 13 residues. The ends were cut back, 0 bases at V and 6 bases at J, with 12 bases in the middle. The CDR3 region is CAWSVGAGGEQYF. The CDR3 bases are TGTGCCTGGAGTGTTGGAGCGGGCGGCGAGCAGTACTTC.

The chain joins TRBV9 to TRBJ2-3, with 7 bases identical to TRBD2. Germline-derived CDR1 and CDR2 are SGDLS and YYNGEE. Unmatched junction bases numbered 4, after V lost 0 bases and J lost 3 bases. The CDR3 length is 15 residues. For the CDR3, the DNA is TGTGCCAGCAGCGTAGAGGGGAGGGTAACAGATACGCAGTATTTT. Its protein is CASSVEGRVTDTQYF.

This chain connects TRBV11-2 to TRBJ1-1; D remains ambiguous. V was clipped by 0 bases and J by 10 bases, with 3 bases between them. The CDR3 totals 10 residues. CDR1 SGHAT and CDR2 FQNNGV come from the germline V gene. In nucleotides, the CDR3 is TGTGCCAGCAGCTTAGACGTAGCTTTCTTT. Encoded protein: CASSLDVAFF.

The V call is TRBV30, the J call TRBJ1-2, with D unresolved. The CDR3 extends over 13 amino acids. Germline CDR1 reads GTSNPN; CDR2 reads SVGIG (reference sequence). V was shortened by 0 bases and J by 2 bases, with 7 bases between the two germline ends. CDR3 sequence reads: CAWSVPRNYGYTF. In DNA, the CDR3 is TGTGCCTGGAGTGTACCGCGGAACTATGGCTACACCTTC. Full variable domain (remainder filled in from reference TRBV30 and TRBJ1-2): SQTIHQWPATLVQPVGSPLSLECTVEGTSNPNLYWYRQAAGRGLQLLFYSVGIGQISSEVPQNLSASRPQDRQFILSSKKLLLSDSGFYLCAWSVPRNYGYTFGSGTRLTVV.

A single count supports this clone. The CDR3 DNA reads TGTGCCTGGAGGACTAGCGGGGGGGCCTCAGAGACCCAGTACTTC. Its protein is CAWRTSGGASETQYF. V gene TRBV30 combines with J gene TRBJ2-5; 14 bases agree with TRBD2. This CDR3 comprises 15 residues. The ends lost 3 bases at V and 4 bases at J; junction bases unmatched: 4. Germline values: CDR1 GTSNPN, CDR2 SVGIG (reference sequence).

The chain has TRBV30 and TRBJ1-4; D is possibly TRBD1 (5 bases). Germline assignment: CDR1 GTSNPN and CDR2 SVGIG (reference sequence). Trimming pared 3 bases from V and 8 bases from J, leaving 13 bases between. CDR3 length: 13 residues. In DNA, the CDR3 is TGTGCCTGGAGCCTCCACCGGGGGGAAAAACTGTTTTTT. Encoded protein: CAWSLHRGEKLFF.

The chain has TRBV27 and TRBJ1-2; TRBD1 matches at 8 bases. Per germline, CDR1 MNHEY and CDR2 SMNVEV (reference sequence). The CDR3 extends over 17 amino acids. Trimming took 0 bases from V and 8 from J; bases not matched to a gene: 14. The DNA for the CDR3 is TGTGCCAGCAGTTTATCGGGCGGACAGGGCGTATGGAGGGGCTACACCTTC. Translation: CASSLSGGQGVWRGYTF.

The chain uses TRBV7-9 and TRBJ1-5; a possible D gene is TRBD1 (6 bases). The CDR3 runs to 19 residues. CDR1 is SEHNR, CDR2 FQNEAQ, per germline (reference sequence). Trimming stripped 4 bases from V and 4 bases from J, with 26 bases between. CDR3 bases: TGTGCCAGCAGCTCCCAAGCCGGTCATCCCACGCAGGGGAATCAGCCCCAGCATTTT. Translated, it gives CASSSQAGHPTQGNQPQHF.

The CDR3 reads CASGQGPNTEAFF. The DNA of the CDR3 is TGTGCTTCCGGCCAGGGGCCGAACACTGAAGCTTTCTTT. The rearrangement links TRBV2 to TRBJ1-1, with D tentatively TRBD1 (6 bases). The length of the CDR3 is 13 residues. Germline lookup yields CDR1 SNHLY and CDR2 FYNNEI.

The gene calls are TRBV9 and TRBJ1-2; D may be TRBD1 (6 bases). CDR3 length: 18 residues. V was shortened by 3 bases and J by 4 bases, with 25 bases between the two germline ends. Germline assignment: CDR1 SGDLS and CDR2 YYNGEE. The CDR3 DNA follows: TGTGCCAGCAGCGGCTTGGTGGGGGGGCGCTCAGAGGTCTATGGCTACACCTTC. Translation: CASSGLVGGRSEVYGYTF.

This chain uses TRBV6-5 with TRBJ2-7; 7 bases fit TRBD1. The CDR3 is made up of 14 amino acids. V trimming: 6 bases; J trimming: 0 bases; junction bases outside the gene matches: 5. From germline, CDR1 is MNHEY and CDR2 SVGAGI. CDR3 sequence reads: CASSLTGNSYEQYF. The CDR3 nucleotides read TGTGCCAGCAGCCTGACAGGGAACTCCTACGAGCAGTACTTC.